Listed below are T cell receptor beta chains from one sample, sequenced in a study of T cells after posttransplantation cyclophosphamide. The table came from immunoSEQ multiplex PCR; TCRdb's copy has only in-frame clones and leaves some out. The sample holds 9,500 to 12,000 clones; around nine tenths are singletons and the top ten take roughly 4%. The sample in question was PBMCs, obtained after allogeneic stem cell transplant with posttransplant cyclophosphamide. These receptors all come from a female patient between 30 and 39 years old who received an allogeneic stem cell transplant from an unrelated donor, was CMV-positive, and had no GVHD. Some T cells may arise from the graft donor. CDR3s include the opening cysteine and the closing phenylalanine or tryptophan. A D gene is named only where the DNA matches it firmly. Expanded clones are given a class, and other clones once, few, many or no size at all.

abundance: NA; j_gene: TRBJ2-7; d_gene: TRBD1; v_gene: TRBV7-6; CDR3nt: TGTGCCAGCGGACAGGCCTACGAGCAGTACTTC; CDR3aa: CASGQAYEQYF
abundance: NA; j_gene: TRBJ1-1; d_gene: NA; v_gene: TRBV5-1; CDR3nt: TGCGCCAGCAGCTTGGTGCCCCAGAATGAAGCTTTCTTT; CDR3aa: CASSLVPQNEAFF
abundance: NA; j_gene: TRBJ2-2; d_gene: TRBD1; v_gene: TRBV4-1; CDR3nt: TGCGCCAGCAGCCAACGACAGGGGTCCCCCGCCGGGGAGCTGTTTTTT; CDR3aa: CASSQRQGSPAGELFF
abundance: NA; j_gene: TRBJ2-1; d_gene: NA; v_gene: TRBV5-1; CDR3nt: TGCGCCAGCAGCTTTGGGACATCGGGCAATGAGCAGTTCTTC; CDR3aa: CASSFGTSGNEQFF
abundance: NA; j_gene: TRBJ2-7; d_gene: NA; v_gene: TRBV28; CDR3nt: TGTGCCAGCAGTTCTCAGGGGTCCTACGAGCAGTACTTC; CDR3aa: CASSSQGSYEQYF
abundance: NA; j_gene: TRBJ1-5; d_gene: NA; v_gene: TRBV4-1; CDR3nt: TGCGCCAGCAGCCCCTCAAGGGGAGGAGGACAGCCCCAGCATTTT; CDR3aa: CASSPSRGGGQPQHF
abundance: once; j_gene: TRBJ2-5; d_gene: TRBD1; v_gene: TRBV6-5; CDR3nt: TGTGCCAGCAGTTTGCGGGGGACAGGGATTAGCGAGACCCAGTACTTC; CDR3aa: CASSLRGTGISETQYF
abundance: NA; j_gene: TRBJ1-5; d_gene: NA; v_gene: TRBV19; CDR3nt: TGTGCCAGTAGTATGGGCGACGGCTATCAGCCCCAGCATTTT; CDR3aa: CASSMGDGYQPQHF
abundance: NA; j_gene: TRBJ2-4; d_gene: NA; v_gene: TRBV6-1; CDR3nt: TGTGCCAGCTCAGGGGGGAGCATTCAGTACTTC; CDR3aa: CASSGGSIQYF
abundance: NA; j_gene: TRBJ2-7; d_gene: NA; v_gene: TRBV9; CDR3nt: TGTGCCAGCAGCGTACGCCAGGGCCCAGGGTTTTACGAGCAGTACTTC; CDR3aa: CASSVRQGPGFYEQYF
abundance: NA; j_gene: TRBJ1-2; d_gene: NA; v_gene: TRBV6-1; CDR3nt: TGTGCCAGCAAAAAATGGGGGGACTATGGCTACACCTTC; CDR3aa: CASKKWGDYGYTF
abundance: NA; j_gene: TRBJ2-3; d_gene: NA; v_gene: TRBV5-1; CDR3nt: TGCGCCAGCAGCTTGGACGGTTACACAGATACGCAGTATTTT; CDR3aa: CASSLDGYTDTQYF
abundance: NA; j_gene: TRBJ1-5; d_gene: NA; v_gene: TRBV7-9; CDR3nt: TGTGCCAGCAGCCCTGGGAGGGGGAAGGTTCAGCCCCAGCATTTT; CDR3aa: CASSPGRGKVQPQHF
abundance: NA; j_gene: TRBJ1-6; d_gene: TRBD1; v_gene: TRBV9; CDR3nt: TGTGCCAGCAGCGCAGGGACAGGGTATAATTCACCCCTCCACTTT; CDR3aa: CASSAGTGYNSPLHF
abundance: once; j_gene: TRBJ2-1; d_gene: TRBD2; v_gene: TRBV9; CDR3nt: TGTGCCAGCAGCGTAGGGATAGCGGGGGACAATGAGCAGTTCTTC; CDR3aa: CASSVGIAGDNEQFF
abundance: NA; j_gene: TRBJ1-6; d_gene: NA; v_gene: TRBV6-5; CDR3nt: TGTGCCAGCACCAATGGAGGGGCTGGATCACCCCTCCACTTT; CDR3aa: CASTNGGAGSPLHF
abundance: NA; j_gene: TRBJ1-6; d_gene: NA; v_gene: TRBV15; CDR3nt: TGTGCCACCAGCAGAGTCACAGGGAGCTCCTATAATTCACCCCTCCACTTT; CDR3aa: CATSRVTGSSYNSPLHF
abundance: NA; j_gene: TRBJ2-3; d_gene: TRBD1; v_gene: TRBV13; CDR3nt: TGTGCCAGCAGCTTAGAACCAACAGGGGAATCAGATACGCAGTATTTT; CDR3aa: CASSLEPTGESDTQYF
abundance: NA; j_gene: TRBJ2-4; d_gene: TRBD2; v_gene: TRBV19; CDR3nt: TGTGCCAGTAGTATGGGACTAGCGGGATTTGCGCTCGGACGAGCCAAAAACATTCAGTACTTC; CDR3aa: CASSMGLAGFALGRAKNIQYF
abundance: NA; j_gene: TRBJ2-6; d_gene: NA; v_gene: TRBV9; CDR3nt: TGTGCCAGCAGGTACTCTGGGGCCAACGTCCTGACTTTC; CDR3aa: CASRYSGANVLTF